This T cell receptor (beta chain) is drawn from a study of cytomegalovirus exposure and HLA in healthy donors. The overall study: In a previous analysis, 100 million to 140 million unique TCR beta sequences were found from 150 million to 200 million T cells.

Both 60 Vbeta primers and 13 Jbeta primers went into the PCR. Libraries were prepared by immunoSEQ multiplex PCR; TCRdb keeps only in-frame clonotypes and omits some of them. The sample carries fewer than 100,000 clones, about 76% recorded once. Germline loops: CDR1 LGHNA, CDR2 YSLEER. V trimming: 0 bases; J trimming: 6 bases; junction bases outside the gene matches: 7. The CDR3 totals 16 residues. Study results and limitations: HLA alleles showed associations with 15,000 to 20,000 TCR beta sequences in a later analysis, at a 0.05 false discovery rate. It was approximately 160 TCR beta chains that were listed as cytomegalovirus-associated. The authors assumed roughly uniform sequencing depth across donors for presence/absence analyses.

With respect to this clone: Its antigen is still unknown.

The chain is built from TRBV4-3 and TRBJ2-7, with 11 bases identical to TRBD1. Sequencing was carried out using PBMCs. The receptor comes from a man aged 35 to 55 in good health and CMV-seropositive. The CDR3 coding sequence is TGCGCCAGCAGCCAAGATGCCGCGGGACAGGGGGTCGAGCAGTACTTC. It yields the protein CASSQDAAGQGVEQYF.